These 20 T cell receptor beta chains share one sample of origin, sequenced in a study of high-grade serous ovarian cancer treatment subgroups. The tumor samples were collected prior to definitive surgery or chemotherapy. Generated by immunoSEQ multiplex PCR, the TCRdb table keeps only in-frame clones and is missing some. The data show about 1,200 clones, 70% to 75% seen once. The sequenced sample was tumor tissue. The receptor set was obtained from a human donor with high-grade serous ovarian cancer.

The chain uses TRBV7-2 and TRBJ2-5, with TRBD1 matching 7 bases. CDR1 and CDR2 from the germline V gene are SGHTA and FQGNSA. Germline trimming cut 5 bases from V and 3 bases from J; bases unmatched to any gene: 9. The length of the CDR3 is 15 residues. CDR3 amino acids: CASSPYGTAKETQYF. CDR3 sequence (DNA): TGTGCCAGCAGCCCTTATGGGACAGCAAAAGAGACCCAGTACTTC.

The table lists this clone with a few counts. The sample carries other DNA sequences with the same CDR3. The J gene is TRBJ2-7, the V gene TRBV28; D is possibly TRBD2 (5 bases). The V gene lost 5 bases and the J gene lost 3 bases, with 17 bases spanning the gap. The CDR3 is 15 amino acids. Germline V gives CDR1 MDHEN, CDR2 SYDVKM. CDR3 protein: CASSPPGSPLYEQYF. The DNA of the CDR3 is TGTGCCAGCAGTCCCCCGGGGAGCCCCCTCTACGAGCAGTACTTC.

The rearrangement links TRBV7-9 to TRBJ1-1; tentative D call: TRBD1 (6 bases). There are 18 residues in the CDR3. Germline V CDR1 and CDR2: SEHNR, FQNEAQ (reference sequence). V was clipped by 1 base and J by 6 bases, with 24 bases between them. CDR3 amino acids: CASSLGLASGVFGAEAFF. CDR3 DNA: TGTGCCAGCAGCTTAGGATTAGCCTCAGGGGTCTTTGGAGCTGAAGCTTTCTTT.

The V and J genes are TRBV7-8 and TRBJ2-2, with a tentative D call TRBD2 (5 bases). This CDR3 comprises 13 residues. V lost 2 bases to trimming and J lost 7 bases, with 8 bases between them. Per germline, CDR1 SGHVS and CDR2 FQNEAQ. The CDR3 DNA reads TGTGCCAGCAGCTTAATACGGGGCGGGGAGCTGTTTTTT. Its protein is CASSLIRGGELFF.

The chain joins TRBV28 to TRBJ2-7; a possible D gene is TRBD2 (6 bases). CDR1 MDHEN and CDR2 SYDVKM come from the germline V gene. V shed 6 bases and J shed 3 bases, with 18 bases lying between them. This CDR3 spans 15 amino acids. CDR3 sequence: CASSPAGTPLYEQYF. For the CDR3, the DNA is TGTGCCAGCAGCCCTGCCGGGACTCCCCTCTACGAGCAGTACTTC.

The J gene is TRBJ2-2, the V gene TRBV11-3; 11 bases map to TRBD2. Germline values: CDR1 SGHNT, CDR2 YENEEA. The V gene end was trimmed by 5 bases and the J gene end by 3 bases; junction bases not matched to a gene: 14. This CDR3 is built from 19 residues. The chain's CDR3 is CASSPEILAGEFDTGELFF. The DNA of the CDR3 is TGTGCCAGCAGCCCAGAGATACTAGCGGGAGAATTTGACACCGGGGAGCTGTTTTTT.

The chain links TRBV6-1 to TRBJ2-1; D possibly corresponds to TRBD2 (5 bases). V dropped 2 bases and J dropped 6 bases, with 17 bases sitting between them. This CDR3 is 16 amino acids long. The germline V gene has CDR1 MNHNS and CDR2 SASEGT. In nucleotides, the CDR3 is TGTGCCAGCAGTGAAAGAATGGCGGGTCGGGTCAATGAGCAGTTCTTC. This sequence encodes CASSERMAGRVNEQFF.

The rearrangement uses TRBV7-2 and TRBJ1-5, with 7 bases identical to TRBD1. V was pared by 6 bases and J by 1 base, with 0 bases of the junction left unmatched. CDR1 and CDR2 from the germline V gene are SGHTA and FQGNSA. This CDR3 region has 13 residues. The CDR3, as DNA: TGTGCCAGCAGGACAGGGAGCAATCAGCCCCAGCATTTT. This codes for CASRTGSNQPQHF. The variable domain in full, with the rest retrieved from reference TRBV7-2 and TRBJ1-5, is GAGVSQSPSNKVTEKGKDVELRCDPISGHTALYWYRQSLGQGLEFLIYFQGNSAPDKSGLPSDRFSAERTGGSVSTLTIQRTQQEDSAVYLCASRTGSNQPQHFGDGTRLSIL.

This clone appeared a single time. This chain uses TRBV5-5 with TRBJ1-3; D remains ambiguous. The germline V and J ends were trimmed by 0 bases and 2 bases, with 9 bases remaining between them. Germline V gives CDR1 SGHKS, CDR2 YYEKEE (reference sequence). The CDR3 loop spans 15 amino acids. The DNA for the CDR3 is TGTGCCAGCAGCTTGGATGGGGAAACTGGAAACACCATATATTTT. Translating it yields CASSLDGETGNTIYF.

The chain employs TRBV6-1 and TRBJ2-2; 11 bases are a match to TRBD1. CDR3 length: 15 amino acids. The germline gives CDR1 MNHNS, CDR2 SASEGT. The V and J ends lost 5 bases and 5 bases, in that order; junction bases with no gene match: 4. As DNA, the CDR3 is TGTGCCAGCAGTACCGGGACAGGGGGGACCGGGGAGCTGTTTTTT. Encoded protein: CASSTGTGGTGELFF.

In nucleotides, the CDR3 is TGTGCCAGCAGCTTGGAAGCTAACTATGGCTACACCTTC. It codes for CASSLEANYGYTF. The V call is TRBV5-8, the J call TRBJ1-2; D not certain. Germline V gives CDR1 SGHTS, CDR2 YDEGEE. Trimming pared 0 bases from V and 0 bases from J, leaving 3 bases between. This CDR3 has 13 residues.

The genes are TRBV4-1 and TRBJ2-7; 8 nucleotides match TRBD1. V lost 1 base to trimming and J lost 1 base; unmatched junction nucleotides: 3. Germline values: CDR1 MGHRA, CDR2 YSYEKL. This CDR3 region has 15 residues. The CDR3 DNA is TGCGCCAGCAGCCAAGGCGGGACAGGATCCTACGAGCAGTACTTC. This translates into CASSQGGTGSYEQYF.

The rearrangement joins TRBV5-6 to TRBJ1-4; D is possibly TRBD1 (5 bases). From germline, CDR1 is SGHDT and CDR2 YYEEEE. CDR3 size: 15 residues. Deletions cut 4 bases from V and 5 bases from J, with 15 bases between. CDR3 nucleotide sequence: TGTGCCAGCAGCGCCTACGCGGGGGTGAATGAAAAACTGTTTTTT. Amino acids: CASSAYAGVNEKLFF. Drawing the rest from reference TRBV5-6 and TRBJ1-4, the complete variable domain is DAGVTQSPTHLIKTRGQQVTLRCSPKSGHDTVSWYQQALGQGPQFIFQYYEEEERQRGNFPDRFSGHQFPNYSSELNVNALLLGDSALYLCASSAYAGVNEKLFFGSGTQLSVL.

The chain uses TRBV11-2 and TRBJ2-7; D is unclear. Trimming took 6 bases from V and 0 from J, leaving 15 bases between them. Germline CDR1 and CDR2: SGHAT and FQNNGV. There are 15 residues in the CDR3. CDR3 sequence: CASRTSGGSSYEQYF. For the CDR3, the DNA is TGTGCCAGCAGGACGTCGGGCGGAAGCTCCTACGAGCAGTACTTC.

In the case of this clone: Other DNA sequences in this sample translate to the same CDR3. The rearrangement joins TRBV28 to TRBJ2-3, with D perhaps TRBD1 (5 bases). V lost 6 bases and J lost 2, with 15 bases in between. Germline-derived CDR1 and CDR2 are MDHEN and SYDVKM. The CDR3 runs to 15 residues. CDR3 nucleotides: TGTGCCAGCAGCCTCCCAGGGATACCCACAGATACGCAGTATTTT. Encoded protein: CASSLPGIPTDTQYF.

This chain connects TRBV30 to TRBJ2-7; D possibly corresponds to TRBD1 (6 bases). The V gene lost 2 bases and the J gene lost 3 bases, with 17 bases spanning the gap. Germline CDR1 reads GTSNPN; CDR2 reads SVGIG (reference sequence). The CDR3 is made up of 15 amino acids. The CDR3 sequence: CAWSPPGTPVYEQYF. The CDR3 nucleotides are TGTGCCTGGAGTCCCCCCGGGACACCTGTCTACGAGCAGTACTTC.

The chain recombines TRBV30 with TRBJ2-3; maybe TRBD1 (5 bases). This CDR3 contains 14 residues. CDR1 is GTSNPN and CDR2 is SVGIG in the germline V gene (reference sequence). Trimming took 3 bases from V and 3 from J, leaving 13 bases between them. The chain's CDR3 is CAWRGVWVTDTQYF. The CDR3, as DNA: TGTGCCTGGAGAGGGGTCTGGGTAACAGATACGCAGTATTTT.

This chain connects TRBV30 to TRBJ1-1; no clear D gene. This CDR3 is built from 12 residues. Trimming pared 4 bases from V and 4 bases from J, leaving 10 bases between. Germline lookup yields CDR1 GTSNPN and CDR2 SVGIG (reference sequence). The CDR3 nucleotides are TGTGCCTGGAACCCCGGGAGCACTGAAGCTTTCTTT. Translated, it gives CAWNPGSTEAFF.

V is TRBV5-4 and J is TRBJ2-7; 13 nucleotides agree with TRBD2. The CDR3 has 16 amino acids. Germline-derived CDR1 and CDR2 are SGHNT and YYREEE (reference sequence). Germline trimming cut 4 bases from V and 5 bases from J; bases unmatched to any gene: 9. Written as DNA, the CDR3 is TGTGCCAGCAGCGACGGGACTAGCGGGATTCTCCACGAGCAGTACTTC. Translated, it gives CASSDGTSGILHEQYF. Using reference TRBV5-4 and TRBJ2-7 for the parts outside the CDR3, the full variable domain is ETGVTQSPTHLIKTRGQQVTLRCSSQSGHNTVSWYQQALGQGPQFIFQYYREEENGRGNFPPRFSGLQFPNYSSELNVNALELDDSALYLCASSDGTSGILHEQYFGPGTRLTVT.

The CDR3 sequence is CASSDSGGGNNEQFF. DNA for the CDR3: TGTGCCAGCAGTGATAGCGGGGGCGGCAACAATGAGCAGTTCTTC. The chain joins TRBV6-6 to TRBJ2-1; 9 bases align to TRBD2. Trimming at V came to 5 bases and at J to 5 bases, leaving 7 bases not matched to a gene. Germline lookup yields CDR1 MNHNY and CDR2 SVGAGI (reference sequence). There are 15 residues in the CDR3.